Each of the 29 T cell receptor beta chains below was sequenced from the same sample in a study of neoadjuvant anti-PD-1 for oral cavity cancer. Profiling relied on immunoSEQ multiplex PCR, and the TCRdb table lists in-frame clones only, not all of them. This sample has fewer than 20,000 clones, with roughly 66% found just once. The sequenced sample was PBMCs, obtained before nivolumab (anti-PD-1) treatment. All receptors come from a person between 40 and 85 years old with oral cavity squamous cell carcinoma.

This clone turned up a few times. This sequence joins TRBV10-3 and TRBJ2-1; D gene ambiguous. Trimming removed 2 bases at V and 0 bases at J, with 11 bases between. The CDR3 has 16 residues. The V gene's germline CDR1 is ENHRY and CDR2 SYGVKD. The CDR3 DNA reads TGTGCCATCAGTGAGAAAGGTGGAAGCTCCTACAATGAGCAGTTCTTC. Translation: CAISEKGGSSYNEQFF.

The CDR3 protein is CSARSRNEQFF. The CDR3 nucleotides read TGCAGTGCTAGGTCACGGAATGAGCAGTTCTTC. The chain carries TRBV20-1 and TRBJ2-1; no clear D. This CDR3 has 11 amino acids. V was clipped by 3 bases and J by 7 bases, with 7 bases between them. The germline CDR1 and CDR2 sequences are DFQATT and SNEGSKA (reference sequence).

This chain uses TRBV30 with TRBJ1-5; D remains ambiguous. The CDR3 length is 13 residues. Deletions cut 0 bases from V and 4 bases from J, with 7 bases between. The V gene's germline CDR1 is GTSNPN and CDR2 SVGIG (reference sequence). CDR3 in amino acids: CAWSVQGNQPQHF. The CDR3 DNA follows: TGTGCCTGGAGTGTACAAGGGAATCAGCCCCAGCATTTT.

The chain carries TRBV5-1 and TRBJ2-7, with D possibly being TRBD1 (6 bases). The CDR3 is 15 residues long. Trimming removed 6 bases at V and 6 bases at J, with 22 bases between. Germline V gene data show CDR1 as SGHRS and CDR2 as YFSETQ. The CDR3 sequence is CASNHLRDRISEQYF. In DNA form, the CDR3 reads TGCGCCAGCAACCACCTTCGAGACAGGATATCCGAGCAGTACTTC.

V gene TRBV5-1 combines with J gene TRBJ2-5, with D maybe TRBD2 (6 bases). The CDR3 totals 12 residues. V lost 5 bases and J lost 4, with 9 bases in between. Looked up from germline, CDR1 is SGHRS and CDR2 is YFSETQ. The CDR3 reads CASRTGVETQYF. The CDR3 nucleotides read TGCGCCAGCAGAACGGGAGTAGAGACCCAGTACTTC.

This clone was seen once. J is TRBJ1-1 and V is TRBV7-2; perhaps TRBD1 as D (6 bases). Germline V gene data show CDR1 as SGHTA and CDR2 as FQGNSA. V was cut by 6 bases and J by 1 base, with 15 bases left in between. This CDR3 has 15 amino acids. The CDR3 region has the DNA TGTGCCAGCAGTCTCACCGGGGGCGGGAACACTGAAGCTTTCTTT. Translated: CASSLTGGGNTEAFF.

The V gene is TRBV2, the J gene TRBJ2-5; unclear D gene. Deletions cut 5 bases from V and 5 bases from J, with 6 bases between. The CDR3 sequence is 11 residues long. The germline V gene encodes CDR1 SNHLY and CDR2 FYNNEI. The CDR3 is CASSPQETQYF. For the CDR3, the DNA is TGTGCCAGCAGTCCCCAGGAGACCCAGTACTTC.

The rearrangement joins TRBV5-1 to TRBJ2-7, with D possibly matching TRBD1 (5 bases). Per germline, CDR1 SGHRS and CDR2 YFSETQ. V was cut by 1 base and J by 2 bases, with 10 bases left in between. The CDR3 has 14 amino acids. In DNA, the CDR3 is TGCGCCAGCAGCTTGAGACCAGGGACCTACGAGCAGTACTTC. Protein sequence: CASSLRPGTYEQYF. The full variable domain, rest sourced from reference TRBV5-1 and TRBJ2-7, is KAGVTQTPRYLIKTRGQQVTLSCSPISGHRSVSWYQQTPGQGLQFLFEYFSETQRNKGNFPGRFSGRQFSNSRSEMNVSTLELGDSALYLCASSLRPGTYEQYFGPGTRLTVT.

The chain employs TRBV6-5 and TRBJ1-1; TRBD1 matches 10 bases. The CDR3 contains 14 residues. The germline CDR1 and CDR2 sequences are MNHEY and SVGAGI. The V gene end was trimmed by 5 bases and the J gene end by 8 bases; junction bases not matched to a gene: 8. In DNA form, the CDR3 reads TGTGCCAGCAGTGCCTCAGGGACAGGGGCGGAAGCTTTCTTT. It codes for CASSASGTGAEAFF.

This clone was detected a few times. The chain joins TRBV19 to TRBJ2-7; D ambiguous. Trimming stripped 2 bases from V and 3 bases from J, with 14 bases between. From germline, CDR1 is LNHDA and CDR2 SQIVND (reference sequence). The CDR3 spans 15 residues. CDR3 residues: CASSIPRVGLYEQYF. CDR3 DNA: TGTGCCAGTAGTATACCAAGGGTCGGTCTCTACGAGCAGTACTTC. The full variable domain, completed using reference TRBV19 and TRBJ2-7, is DGGITQSPKYLFRKEGQNVTLSCEQNLNHDAMYWYRQDPGQGLRLIYYSQIVNDFQKGDIAEGYSVSREKKESFPLTVTSAQKNPTAFYLCASSIPRVGLYEQYFGPGTRLTVT.

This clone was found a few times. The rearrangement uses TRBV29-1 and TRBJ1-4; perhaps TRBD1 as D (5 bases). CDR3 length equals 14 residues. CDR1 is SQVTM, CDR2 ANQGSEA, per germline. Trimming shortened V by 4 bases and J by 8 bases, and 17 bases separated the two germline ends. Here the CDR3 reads CSVALEGFWEKLFF. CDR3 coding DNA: TGCAGCGTTGCTTTGGAGGGGTTTTGGGAAAAACTGTTTTTT.

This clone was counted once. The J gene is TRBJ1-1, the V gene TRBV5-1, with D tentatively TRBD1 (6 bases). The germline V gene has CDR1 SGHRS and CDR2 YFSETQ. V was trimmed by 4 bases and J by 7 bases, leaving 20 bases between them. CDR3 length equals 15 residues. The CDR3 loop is CASSPGAGRWGEAFF. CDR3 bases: TGCGCCAGCAGCCCGGGGGCAGGGCGATGGGGTGAAGCTTTCTTT.

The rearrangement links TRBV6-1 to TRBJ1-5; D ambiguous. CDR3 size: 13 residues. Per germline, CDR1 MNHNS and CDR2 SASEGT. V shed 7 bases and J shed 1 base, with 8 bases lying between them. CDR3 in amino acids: CASIKESNQPQHF. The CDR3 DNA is TGTGCCAGCATAAAAGAGAGCAATCAGCCCCAGCATTTT.

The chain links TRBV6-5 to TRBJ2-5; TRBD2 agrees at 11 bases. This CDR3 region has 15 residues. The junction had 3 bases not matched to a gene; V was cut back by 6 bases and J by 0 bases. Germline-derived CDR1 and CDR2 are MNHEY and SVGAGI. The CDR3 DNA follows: TGTGCCAGCAGCCGTAGCGGGAGGGACCAAGAGACCCAGTACTTC. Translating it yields CASSRSGRDQETQYF.

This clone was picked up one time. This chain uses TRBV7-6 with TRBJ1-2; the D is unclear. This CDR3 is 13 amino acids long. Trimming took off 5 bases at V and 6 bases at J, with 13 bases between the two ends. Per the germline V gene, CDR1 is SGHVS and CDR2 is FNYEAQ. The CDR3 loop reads CASSPRVGDGYTF. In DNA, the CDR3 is TGTGCCAGCAGCCCCCGGGTGGGAGATGGCTACACCTTC.

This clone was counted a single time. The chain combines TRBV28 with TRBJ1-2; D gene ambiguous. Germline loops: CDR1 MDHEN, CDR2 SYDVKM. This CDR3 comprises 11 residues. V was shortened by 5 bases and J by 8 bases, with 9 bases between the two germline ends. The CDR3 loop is CASSHNRGYTF. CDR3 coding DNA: TGTGCCAGCAGTCACAACCGGGGCTACACCTTC.

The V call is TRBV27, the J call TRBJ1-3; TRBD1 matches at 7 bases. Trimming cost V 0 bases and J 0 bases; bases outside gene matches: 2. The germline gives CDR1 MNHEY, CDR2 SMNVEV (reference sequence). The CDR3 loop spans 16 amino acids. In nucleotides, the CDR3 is TGTGCCAGCAGTTTATCGTGGGACAGCTCTGGAAACACCATATATTTT. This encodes CASSLSWDSSGNTIYF.

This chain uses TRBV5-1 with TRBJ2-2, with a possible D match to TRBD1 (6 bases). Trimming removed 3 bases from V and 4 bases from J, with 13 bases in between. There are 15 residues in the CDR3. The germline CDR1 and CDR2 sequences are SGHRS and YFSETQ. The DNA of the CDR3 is TGCGCCAGCAGCTGGCCCAAAGGGGGCACCGGGGAGCTGTTTTTT. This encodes CASSWPKGGTGELFF. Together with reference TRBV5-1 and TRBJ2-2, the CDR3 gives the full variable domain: KAGVTQTPRYLIKTRGQQVTLSCSPISGHRSVSWYQQTPGQGLQFLFEYFSETQRNKGNFPGRFSGRQFSNSRSEMNVSTLELGDSALYLCASSWPKGGTGELFFGEGSRLTVL.

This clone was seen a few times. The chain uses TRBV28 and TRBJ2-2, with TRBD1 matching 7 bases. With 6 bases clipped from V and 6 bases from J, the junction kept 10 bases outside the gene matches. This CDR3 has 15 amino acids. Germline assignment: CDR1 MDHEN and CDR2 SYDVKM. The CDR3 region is CASSRSDRKPGELFF. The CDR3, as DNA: TGTGCCAGCAGCCGCTCGGACAGGAAGCCCGGGGAGCTGTTTTTT.

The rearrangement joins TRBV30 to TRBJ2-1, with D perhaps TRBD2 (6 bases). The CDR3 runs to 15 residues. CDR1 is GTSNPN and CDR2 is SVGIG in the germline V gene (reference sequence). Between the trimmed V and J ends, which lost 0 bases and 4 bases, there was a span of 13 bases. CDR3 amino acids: CAWSVSSGPYNEQFF. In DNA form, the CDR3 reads TGTGCCTGGAGTGTTTCCAGCGGGCCGTACAATGAGCAGTTCTTC.

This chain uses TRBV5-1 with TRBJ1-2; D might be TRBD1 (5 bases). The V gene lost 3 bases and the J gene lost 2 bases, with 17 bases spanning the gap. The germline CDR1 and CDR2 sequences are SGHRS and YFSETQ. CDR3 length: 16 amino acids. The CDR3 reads CASSSGDRTINYGYTF. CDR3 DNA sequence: TGCGCCAGCAGCTCGGGGGACCGAACGATCAACTATGGCTACACCTTC.

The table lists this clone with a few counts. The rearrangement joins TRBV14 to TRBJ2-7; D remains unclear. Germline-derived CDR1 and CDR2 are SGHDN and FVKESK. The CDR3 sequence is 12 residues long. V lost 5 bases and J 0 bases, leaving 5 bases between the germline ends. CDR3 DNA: TGTGCCAGCAGCTCGAGCTCCTACGAGCAGTACTTC. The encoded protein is CASSSSSYEQYF.

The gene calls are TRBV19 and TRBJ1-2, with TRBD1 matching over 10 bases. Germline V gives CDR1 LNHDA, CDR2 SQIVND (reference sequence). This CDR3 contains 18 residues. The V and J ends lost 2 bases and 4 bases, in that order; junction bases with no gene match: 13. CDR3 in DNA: TGTGCCAGTAGTATATATAAGGAAATGGGACAGGGGAGCTATGGCTACACCTTC. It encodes CASSIYKEMGQGSYGYTF.

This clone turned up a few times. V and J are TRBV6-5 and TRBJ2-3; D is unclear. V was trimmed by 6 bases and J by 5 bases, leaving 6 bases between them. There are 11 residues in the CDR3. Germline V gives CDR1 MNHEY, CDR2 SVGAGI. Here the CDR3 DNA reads TGTGCCAGCAGCTGGGGAGATACGCAGTATTTT. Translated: CASSWGDTQYF.

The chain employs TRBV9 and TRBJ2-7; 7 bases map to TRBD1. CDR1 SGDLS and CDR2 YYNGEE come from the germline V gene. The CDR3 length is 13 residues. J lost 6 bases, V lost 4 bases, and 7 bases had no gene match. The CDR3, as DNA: TGTGCCAGCAGCCCCTCTACAGGGGTCGAGCAGTACTTC. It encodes CASSPSTGVEQYF.

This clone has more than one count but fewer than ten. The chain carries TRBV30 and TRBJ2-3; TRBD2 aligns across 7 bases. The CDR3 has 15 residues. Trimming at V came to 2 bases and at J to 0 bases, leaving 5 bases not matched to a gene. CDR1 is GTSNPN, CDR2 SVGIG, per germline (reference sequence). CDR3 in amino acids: CAWSRDSGSTDTQYF. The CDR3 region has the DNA TGTGCCTGGAGTAGGGATAGCGGGAGCACAGATACGCAGTATTTT.

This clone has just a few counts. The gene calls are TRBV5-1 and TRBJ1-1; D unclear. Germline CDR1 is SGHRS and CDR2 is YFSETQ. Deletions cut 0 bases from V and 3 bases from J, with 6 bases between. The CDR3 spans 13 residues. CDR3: CASSLGRDTEAFF. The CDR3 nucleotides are TGCGCCAGCAGCTTGGGGAGGGACACTGAAGCTTTCTTT.

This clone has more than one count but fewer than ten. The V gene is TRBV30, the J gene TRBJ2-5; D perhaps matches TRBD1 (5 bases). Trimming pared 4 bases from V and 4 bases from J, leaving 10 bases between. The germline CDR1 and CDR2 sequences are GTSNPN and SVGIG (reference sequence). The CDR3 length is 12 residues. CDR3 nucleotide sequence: TGTGCCTGGACTCAGGGTGCAGAGACCCAGTACTTC. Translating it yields CAWTQGAETQYF.

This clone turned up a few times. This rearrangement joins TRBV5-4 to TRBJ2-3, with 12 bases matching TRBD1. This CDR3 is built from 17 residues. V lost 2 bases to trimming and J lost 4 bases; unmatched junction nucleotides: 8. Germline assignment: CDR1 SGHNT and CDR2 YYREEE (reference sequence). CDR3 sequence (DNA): TGTGCCAGCAGCTTTGGCTTGGGACAGGGGGCGGCAGATACGCAGTATTTT. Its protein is CASSFGLGQGAADTQYF.